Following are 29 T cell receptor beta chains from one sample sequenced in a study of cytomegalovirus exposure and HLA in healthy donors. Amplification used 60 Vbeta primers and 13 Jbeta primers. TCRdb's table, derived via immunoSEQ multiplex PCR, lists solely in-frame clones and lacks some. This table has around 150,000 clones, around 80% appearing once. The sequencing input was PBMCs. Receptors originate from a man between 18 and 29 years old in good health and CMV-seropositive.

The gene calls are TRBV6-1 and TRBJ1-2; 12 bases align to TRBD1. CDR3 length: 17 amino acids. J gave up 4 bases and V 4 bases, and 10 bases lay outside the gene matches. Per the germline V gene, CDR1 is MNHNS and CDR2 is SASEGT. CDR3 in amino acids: CASSAVLGTGGFYGYTF. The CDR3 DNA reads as TGTGCCAGCAGTGCCGTCCTCGGGACAGGGGGCTTCTATGGCTACACCTTC.

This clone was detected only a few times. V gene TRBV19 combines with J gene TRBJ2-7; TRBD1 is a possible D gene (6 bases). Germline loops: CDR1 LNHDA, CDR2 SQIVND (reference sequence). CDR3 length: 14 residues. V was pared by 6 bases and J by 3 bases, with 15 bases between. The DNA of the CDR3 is TGTGCCAGTAGCCCCGGGACACCGAGCTACGAGCAGTACTTC. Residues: CASSPGTPSYEQYF.

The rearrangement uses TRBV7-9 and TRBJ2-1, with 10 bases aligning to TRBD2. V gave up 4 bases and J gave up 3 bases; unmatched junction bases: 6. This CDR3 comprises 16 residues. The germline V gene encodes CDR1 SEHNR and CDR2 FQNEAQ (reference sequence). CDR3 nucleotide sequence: TGTGCCAGCAGCTCCCGACTAGCGGGCATCTACAATGAGCAGTTCTTC. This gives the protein CASSSRLAGIYNEQFF.

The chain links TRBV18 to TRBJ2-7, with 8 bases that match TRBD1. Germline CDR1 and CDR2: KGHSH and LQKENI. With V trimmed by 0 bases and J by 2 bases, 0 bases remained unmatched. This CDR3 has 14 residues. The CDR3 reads CASSPPDRAYEQYF. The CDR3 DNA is TGTGCCAGCTCACCACCGGACAGGGCCTACGAGCAGTACTTC.

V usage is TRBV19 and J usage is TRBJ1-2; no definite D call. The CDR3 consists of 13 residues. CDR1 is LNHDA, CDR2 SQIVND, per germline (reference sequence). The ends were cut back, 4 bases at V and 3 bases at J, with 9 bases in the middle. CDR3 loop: CASSTAPDYGYTF. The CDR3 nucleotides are TGTGCCAGTAGTACCGCCCCAGACTATGGCTACACCTTC.

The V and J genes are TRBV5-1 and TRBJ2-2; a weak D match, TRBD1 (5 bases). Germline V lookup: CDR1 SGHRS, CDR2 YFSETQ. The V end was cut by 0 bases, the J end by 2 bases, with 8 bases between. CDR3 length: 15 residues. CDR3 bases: TGCGCCAGCAGCTTGGTGCAGGGTAACACCGGGGAGCTGTTTTTT. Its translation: CASSLVQGNTGELFF. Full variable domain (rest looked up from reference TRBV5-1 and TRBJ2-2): KAGVTQTPRYLIKTRGQQVTLSCSPISGHRSVSWYQQTPGQGLQFLFEYFSETQRNKGNFPGRFSGRQFSNSRSEMNVSTLELGDSALYLCASSLVQGNTGELFFGEGSRLTVL.

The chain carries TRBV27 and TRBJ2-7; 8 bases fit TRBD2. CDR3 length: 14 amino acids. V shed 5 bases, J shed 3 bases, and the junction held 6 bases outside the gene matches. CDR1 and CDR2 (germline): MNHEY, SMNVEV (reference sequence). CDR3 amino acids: CASSPGGVSYEQYF. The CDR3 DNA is TGTGCCAGCAGTCCCGGGGGGGTAAGCTACGAGCAGTACTTC.

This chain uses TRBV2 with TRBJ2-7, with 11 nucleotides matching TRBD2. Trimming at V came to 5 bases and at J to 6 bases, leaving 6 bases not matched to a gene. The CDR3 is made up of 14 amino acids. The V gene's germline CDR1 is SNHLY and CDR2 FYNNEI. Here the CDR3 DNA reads TGTGCCAGCAGTTTTAGCGGGAGGGCCGGCGAGCAGTACTTC. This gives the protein CASSFSGRAGEQYF.

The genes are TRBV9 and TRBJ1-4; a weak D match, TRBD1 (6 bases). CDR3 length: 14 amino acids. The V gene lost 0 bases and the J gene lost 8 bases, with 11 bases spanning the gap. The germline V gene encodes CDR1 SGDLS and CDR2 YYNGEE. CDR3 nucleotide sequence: TGTGCCAGCAGCGTAGCAGGGGTCGAGGAAAAACTGTTTTTT. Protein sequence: CASSVAGVEEKLFF.

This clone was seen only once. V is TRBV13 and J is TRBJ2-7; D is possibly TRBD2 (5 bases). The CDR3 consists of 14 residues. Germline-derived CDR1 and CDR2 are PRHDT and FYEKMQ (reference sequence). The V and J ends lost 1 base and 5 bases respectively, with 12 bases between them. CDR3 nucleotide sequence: TGTGCCAGCAGCTTAGAGGGAAGGAGGCACGAGCAGTACTTC. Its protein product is CASSLEGRRHEQYF. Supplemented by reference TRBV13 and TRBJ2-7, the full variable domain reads AAGVIQSPRHLIKEKRETATLKCYPIPRHDTVYWYQQGPGQDPQFLISFYEKMQSDKGSIPDRFSAQQFSDYHSELNMSSLELGDSALYFCASSLEGRRHEQYFGPGTRLTVT.

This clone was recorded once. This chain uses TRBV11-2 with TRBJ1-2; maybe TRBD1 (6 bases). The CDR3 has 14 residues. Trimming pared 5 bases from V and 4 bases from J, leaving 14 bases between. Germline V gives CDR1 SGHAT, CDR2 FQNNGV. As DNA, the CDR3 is TGTGCCAGCAGCCGGTCGGACAGTAGCTATGGCTACACCTTC. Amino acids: CASSRSDSSYGYTF.

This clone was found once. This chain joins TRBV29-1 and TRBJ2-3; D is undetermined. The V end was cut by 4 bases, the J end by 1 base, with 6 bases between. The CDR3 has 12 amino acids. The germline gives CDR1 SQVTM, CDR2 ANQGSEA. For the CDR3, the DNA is TGCAGCGTTGTACACGGCACAGATACGCAGTATTTT. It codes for CSVVHGTDTQYF.

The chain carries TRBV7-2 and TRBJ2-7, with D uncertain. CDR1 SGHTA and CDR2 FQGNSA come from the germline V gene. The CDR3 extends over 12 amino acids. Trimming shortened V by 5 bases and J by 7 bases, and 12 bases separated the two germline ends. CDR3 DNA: TGTGCCAGCAGCCTAGTCAACGGGGAGCAGTACTTC. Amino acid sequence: CASSLVNGEQYF.

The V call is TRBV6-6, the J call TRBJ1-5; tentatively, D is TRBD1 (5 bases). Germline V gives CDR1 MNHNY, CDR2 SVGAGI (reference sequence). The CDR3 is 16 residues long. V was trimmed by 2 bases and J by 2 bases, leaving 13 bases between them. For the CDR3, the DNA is TGTGCCAGCAGTTACACGCAGGGTTCTGGCAATCAGCCCCAGCATTTT. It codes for CASSYTQGSGNQPQHF.

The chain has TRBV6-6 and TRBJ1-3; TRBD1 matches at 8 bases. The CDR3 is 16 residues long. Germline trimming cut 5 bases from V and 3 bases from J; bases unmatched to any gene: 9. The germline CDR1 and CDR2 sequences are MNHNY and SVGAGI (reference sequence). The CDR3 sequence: CASSIGQGKGGNTIYF. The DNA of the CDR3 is TGTGCCAGCAGTATCGGACAGGGAAAAGGTGGAAACACCATATATTTT.

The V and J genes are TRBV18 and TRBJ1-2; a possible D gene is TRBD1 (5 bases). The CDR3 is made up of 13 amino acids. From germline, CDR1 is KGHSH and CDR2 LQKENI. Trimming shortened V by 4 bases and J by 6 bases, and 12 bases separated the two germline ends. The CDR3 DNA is TGTGCCAGCTCACAGGACACCGGTCATGGCTACACCTTC. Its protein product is CASSQDTGHGYTF.

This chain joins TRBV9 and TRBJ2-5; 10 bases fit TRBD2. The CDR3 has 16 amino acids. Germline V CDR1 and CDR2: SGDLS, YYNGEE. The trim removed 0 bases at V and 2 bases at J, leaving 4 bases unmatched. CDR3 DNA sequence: TGTGCCAGCAGCGTAGTAGCGGGGGGCCAACAAGAGACCCAGTACTTC. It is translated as CASSVVAGGQQETQYF. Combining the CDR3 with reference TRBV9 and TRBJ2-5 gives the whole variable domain DSGVTQTPKHLITATGQRVTLRCSPRSGDLSVYWYQQSLDQGLQFLIQYYNGEERAKGNILERFSAQQFPDLHSELNLSSLELGDSALYFCASSVVAGGQQETQYFGPGTRLLVL.

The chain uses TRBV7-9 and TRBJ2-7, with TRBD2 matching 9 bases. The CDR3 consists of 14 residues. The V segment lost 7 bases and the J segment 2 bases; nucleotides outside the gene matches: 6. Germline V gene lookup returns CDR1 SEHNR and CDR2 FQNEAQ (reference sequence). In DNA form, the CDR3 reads TGTGCCAGCACCATTAGCGGGGGTCCCTACGAGCAGTACTTC. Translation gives CASTISGGPYEQYF.

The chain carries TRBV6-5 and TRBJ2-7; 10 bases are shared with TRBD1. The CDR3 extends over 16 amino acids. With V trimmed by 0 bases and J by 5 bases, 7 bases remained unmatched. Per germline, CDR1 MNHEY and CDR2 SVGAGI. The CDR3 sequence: CASSYSRTGGPHEQYF. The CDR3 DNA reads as TGTGCCAGCAGTTACTCCCGGACAGGGGGGCCCCACGAGCAGTACTTC.

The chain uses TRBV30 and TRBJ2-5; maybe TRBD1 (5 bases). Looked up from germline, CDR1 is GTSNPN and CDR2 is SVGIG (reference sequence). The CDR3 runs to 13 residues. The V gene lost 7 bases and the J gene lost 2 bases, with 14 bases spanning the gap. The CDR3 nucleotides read TGTGCCTTGATGGGTACAGGTCAAGAGACCCAGTACTTC. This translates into CALMGTGQETQYF.

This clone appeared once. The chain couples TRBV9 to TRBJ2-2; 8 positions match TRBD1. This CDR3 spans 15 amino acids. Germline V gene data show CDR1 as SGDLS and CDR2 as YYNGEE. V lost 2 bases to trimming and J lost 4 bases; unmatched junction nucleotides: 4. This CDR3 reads CASSVGQGSTGELFF. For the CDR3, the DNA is TGTGCCAGCAGCGTCGGACAGGGTAGCACCGGGGAGCTGTTTTTT.

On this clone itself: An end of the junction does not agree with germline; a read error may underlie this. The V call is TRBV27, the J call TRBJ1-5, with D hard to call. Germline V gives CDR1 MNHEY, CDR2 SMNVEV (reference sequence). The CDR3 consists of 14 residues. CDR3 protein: CASSLSGTNRPQHF. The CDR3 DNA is TGTGCCAGCAGTTTATCTGGCACCAATCGGCCCCAGCATTTT.

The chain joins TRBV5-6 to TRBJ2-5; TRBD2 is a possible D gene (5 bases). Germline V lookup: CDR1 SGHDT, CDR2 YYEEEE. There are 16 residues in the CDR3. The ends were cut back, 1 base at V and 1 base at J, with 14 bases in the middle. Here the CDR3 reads CASSLSGSRGQETQYF. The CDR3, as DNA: TGTGCCAGCAGCTTGTCGGGTTCACGGGGCCAAGAGACCCAGTACTTC.

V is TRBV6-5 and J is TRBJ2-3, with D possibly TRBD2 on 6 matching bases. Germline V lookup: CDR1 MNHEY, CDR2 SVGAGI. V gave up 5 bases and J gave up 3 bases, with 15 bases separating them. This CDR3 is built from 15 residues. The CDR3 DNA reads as TGTGCCAGCAGTCGACTAGTTTTCGGTACAGATACGCAGTATTTT. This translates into CASSRLVFGTDTQYF.

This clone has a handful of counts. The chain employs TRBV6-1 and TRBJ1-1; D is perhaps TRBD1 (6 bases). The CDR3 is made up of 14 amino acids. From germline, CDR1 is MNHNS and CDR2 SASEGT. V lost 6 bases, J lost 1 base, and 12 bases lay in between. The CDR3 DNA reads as TGTGCCAGCAGCTTTGGGACAAAGAACACTGAAGCTTTCTTT. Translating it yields CASSFGTKNTEAFF.

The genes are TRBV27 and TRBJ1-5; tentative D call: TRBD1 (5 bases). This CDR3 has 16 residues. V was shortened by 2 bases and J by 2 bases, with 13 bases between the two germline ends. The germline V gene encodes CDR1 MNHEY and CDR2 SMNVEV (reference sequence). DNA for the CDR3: TGTGCCAGCAGTTTACGTCCCTCACAGGGCAATCAGCCCCAGCATTTT. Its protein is CASSLRPSQGNQPQHF.

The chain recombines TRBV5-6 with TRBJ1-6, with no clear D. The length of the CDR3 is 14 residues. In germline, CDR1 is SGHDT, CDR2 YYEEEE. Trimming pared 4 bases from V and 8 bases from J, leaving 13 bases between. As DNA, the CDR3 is TGTGCCAGCAGCACGGTTAGAGAATATTCACCCCTCCACTTT. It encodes CASSTVREYSPLHF.

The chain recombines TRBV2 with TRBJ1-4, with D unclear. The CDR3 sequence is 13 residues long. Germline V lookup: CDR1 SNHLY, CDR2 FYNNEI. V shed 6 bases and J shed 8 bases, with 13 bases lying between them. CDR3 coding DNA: TGTGCCAGCAGGGTCGGTATCCGAGAAAAACTGTTTTTT. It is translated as CASRVGIREKLFF.

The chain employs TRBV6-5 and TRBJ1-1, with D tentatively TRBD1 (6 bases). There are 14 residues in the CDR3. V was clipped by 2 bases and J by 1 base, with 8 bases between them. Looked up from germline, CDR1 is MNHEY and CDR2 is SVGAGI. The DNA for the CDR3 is TGTGCCAGCAGTTACCACAGGGAGAACACTGAAGCTTTCTTT. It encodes CASSYHRENTEAFF.